Listed below are T cell receptor beta chains from one sample, sequenced in a study of cytomegalovirus exposure and HLA in healthy donors. Sequencing was performed with immunoSEQ multiplex PCR; in TCRdb, only in-frame clones are kept and a portion is missing. The data show 200,000 to 250,000 clones, with approximately 78% seen just once and 2.7% held by the top ten. The sample taken for sequencing was PBMCs. The source is a woman aged 40-49 years in good health and CMV-seronegative. CDR3s leave out the opening cysteine and the closing phenylalanine or tryptophan. D genes are given only for firm matches. Clone size is shown for a subset of rows, as once, few, many or a class of expanded clone.

TRBD1,TRBV2,TRBJ1-5,.,ASRAQGASNQPQH
.,TRBV4-1,.,.,ASSQVGRGHEQY
TRBD2,TRBV6-5,TRBJ2-1,few,ASTSALAGANEQF
TRBD2,TRBV29-1,TRBJ2-7,.,SVQGGSYEQY
TRBD1,TRBV10-2,TRBJ1-5,.,ASSRGTGNYGQPQH
.,TRBV25-1,TRBJ1-2,.,ASVSSWAGYGYGYT
TRBD1,TRBV28,TRBJ2-7,few,ASNYRDRVLEQY
.,TRBV18,TRBJ2-7,.,ASSPQRTPVEQY
.,TRBV27,TRBJ2-1,.,ASSFGSSYNEQF
TRBD2,TRBV19,TRBJ2-1,.,ASSIYWLAGRDEQF
TRBD1,TRBV5-6,TRBJ1-2,.,ASSSTGGNYGYT
TRBD2,TRBV28,TRBJ2-6,.,ASSQQLTSGSPGANVLT
.,TRBV5-5,TRBJ1-3,.,ASSLGRDHGNTIY
TRBD1,TRBV16,TRBJ2-4,.,ASSQFYGQGTKNIQY
.,TRBV2,TRBJ2-2,.,ASNGEDNTGELF
.,TRBV2,TRBJ1-1,once,ASSEGWLPAF
TRBD2,TRBV27,TRBJ2-1,.,ASGGLTSGRYSYNEQF
TRBD1,TRBV28,TRBJ1-1,.,ASRLTGVGFTEAF
.,TRBV4-1,TRBJ2-5,.,ASSHSMTRGSETQY
.,TRBV7-9,TRBJ2-2,many,ASSLGRPGELF
TRBD1,TRBV7-3,TRBJ2-7,.,ASSLRARGLGYEQY
TRBD2,TRBV29-1,TRBJ2-5,.,SVGGLAGVETQY
TRBD1,TRBV25-1,TRBJ1-2,.,ASSGTGGFYGYT
TRBD2,TRBV4-1,TRBJ2-7,.,ASSQDRPSGGVRYEQY